What follows are 23 T cell receptor beta chains derived from one specimen sequenced in a study of blood T cell repertoires in COVID-19. Generated by immunoSEQ multiplex PCR, the TCRdb table keeps only in-frame clones and is missing some. Of about 340,000 clones in the sample, around 80% were seen once. What was sequenced was peripheral blood. The receptors shown here come from a man between 25 and 39 years old with active or convalescent COVID-19.

V is TRBV2 and J is TRBJ2-7; 8 nucleotides align to TRBD1. CDR1 is SNHLY and CDR2 is FYNNEI in the germline V gene. The V gene end was trimmed by 6 bases and the J gene end by 5 bases; junction bases not matched to a gene: 6. The CDR3 length is 13 residues. The CDR3 DNA is TGTGCCAGCAGCGACAGGGGAAGGGACGAGCAGTACTTC. It yields the protein CASSDRGRDEQYF.

This chain connects TRBV6-6 to TRBJ2-2; possibly TRBD1 for D (5 bases). The CDR3 spans 15 residues. V lost 10 bases and J 2 bases, leaving 17 bases between the germline ends. The germline gives CDR1 MNHNY, CDR2 SVGAGI (reference sequence). DNA for the CDR3: TGTGCCACCGAACTTCAGGGAACCAACACCGGGGAGCTGTTTTTT. Protein: CATELQGTNTGELFF.

This chain connects TRBV7-2 to TRBJ2-7; 8 bases map to TRBD2. Trimming took 4 bases from V and 3 from J; bases not matched to a gene: 8. This CDR3 comprises 15 residues. Germline lookup yields CDR1 SGHTA and CDR2 FQGNSA. The CDR3 sequence is CASSSPGLGNYEQYF. In nucleotides, the CDR3 is TGTGCCAGCAGCTCCCCGGGACTAGGCAACTACGAGCAGTACTTC.

The chain couples TRBV14 to TRBJ2-7; perhaps TRBD1 as D (6 bases). This CDR3 spans 17 amino acids. V gave up 4 bases and J gave up 2 bases, with 21 bases separating them. CDR1 is SGHDN and CDR2 is FVKESK in the germline V gene. CDR3 bases: TGTGCCAGCAGCCCAATCCCCGGGACAAGGGAGACCTACGAGCAGTACTTC. Translation gives CASSPIPGTRETYEQYF.

A remark on this clone: Other DNA sequences in the sample encode the same CDR3. The genes are TRBV28 and TRBJ1-1; tentative D call: TRBD1 (5 bases). Germline V CDR1 and CDR2: MDHEN, SYDVKM. V dropped 6 bases and J dropped 4 bases, with 12 bases sitting between them. The CDR3 spans 13 residues. CDR3 residues: CASRPAGGTEAFF. The CDR3 nucleotides are TGTGCCAGCAGGCCCGCCGGGGGCACTGAAGCTTTCTTT.

The V call is TRBV19, the J call TRBJ2-2; 10 bases are a match to TRBD2. This CDR3 comprises 15 residues. V trimming: 9 bases; J trimming: 1 base; junction bases outside the gene matches: 5. Germline assignment: CDR1 LNHDA and CDR2 SQIVND (reference sequence). Here the CDR3 reads CASSGLAMNTGELFF. The CDR3 DNA sequence: TGTGCCAGCTCGGGACTAGCGATGAACACCGGGGAGCTGTTTTTT. The entire variable domain, with the rest obtained from reference TRBV19 and TRBJ2-2, is as follows: DGGITQSPKYLFRKEGQNVTLSCEQNLNHDAMYWYRQDPGQGLRLIYYSQIVNDFQKGDIAEGYSVSREKKESFPLTVTSAQKNPTAFYLCASSGLAMNTGELFFGEGSRLTVL.

The rearrangement uses TRBV5-6 and TRBJ1-6; 7 nucleotides agree with TRBD1. Germline-derived CDR1 and CDR2 are SGHDT and YYEEEE. The CDR3 extends over 14 amino acids. The trim removed 4 bases at V and 9 bases at J, leaving 7 bases unmatched. The CDR3 nucleotides read TGTGCCAGCAGCCCAGGGACAGTCATTTCACCCCTCCACTTT. Translation gives CASSPGTVISPLHF.

V and J are TRBV5-4 and TRBJ2-2; possible D gene TRBD1, 7 bases. The CDR3 runs 13 residues. Germline CDR1 SGHNT, CDR2 YYREEE (reference sequence). V lost 5 bases to trimming and J lost 7 bases, with 12 bases between them. CDR3 sequence reads: CASRQGRDGELFF. The CDR3 bases are TGTGCCAGCAGACAGGGGCGGGACGGGGAGCTGTTTTTT.

The V and J genes are TRBV7-8 and TRBJ2-2; maybe TRBD1 (5 bases). Germline values: CDR1 SGHVS, CDR2 FQNEAQ. CDR3 length equals 17 residues. Deletions cut 5 bases from V and 5 bases from J, with 21 bases between. CDR3 loop: CASSGLGFGAWTGELFF. Here the CDR3 DNA reads TGTGCCAGCAGCGGCTTAGGGTTTGGGGCTTGGACCGGGGAGCTGTTTTTT.

This clone was counted once. The chain employs TRBV28 and TRBJ2-7; possibly TRBD2 for D (5 bases). The V gene's germline CDR1 is MDHEN and CDR2 SYDVKM. The CDR3 has 14 residues. The ends were cut back, 4 bases at V and 5 bases at J, with 15 bases in the middle. CDR3: CASSYPTAGHEQYF. The CDR3 DNA is TGTGCCAGCAGTTATCCAACCGCGGGCCACGAGCAGTACTTC. The full variable domain, rest sourced from reference TRBV28 and TRBJ2-7, is DVKVTQSSRYLVKRTGEKVFLECVQDMDHENMFWYRQDPGLGLRLIYFSYDVKMKEKGDIPEGYSVSREKKERFSLILESASTNQTSMYLCASSYPTAGHEQYFGPGTRLTVT.

This sequence joins TRBV5-5 and TRBJ2-7, with D unresolved. The CDR3 covers 11 residues. Germline V gene sequence: CDR1 SGHKS, CDR2 YYEKEE (reference sequence). V was shortened by 4 bases and J by 2 bases, with 4 bases between the two germline ends. Written as DNA, the CDR3 is TGTGCCAGCAGCGCAGCCTACGAGCAGTACTTC. Protein sequence: CASSAAYEQYF.

The chain is built from TRBV30 and TRBJ2-2; 12 bases are a match to TRBD1. This CDR3 region has 15 residues. V shed 5 bases, J shed 7 bases, and the junction held 8 bases outside the gene matches. CDR1 GTSNPN and CDR2 SVGIG come from the germline V gene (reference sequence). CDR3: CAWGRDRGQGGELFF. In DNA, the CDR3 is TGTGCCTGGGGCCGGGACAGGGGGCAGGGCGGGGAGCTGTTTTTT.

The rearrangement joins TRBV14 to TRBJ2-1; TRBD2 aligns across 7 bases. The CDR3 consists of 14 residues. V dropped 4 bases and J dropped 1; count of bases not matched to a gene: 1. Germline CDR1 SGHDN, CDR2 FVKESK. As DNA, the CDR3 is TGTGCCAGCAGCCTGGGGGGGTCCTACAATGAGCAGTTCTTC. Its protein is CASSLGGSYNEQFF.

The chain joins TRBV24-1 to TRBJ2-1; D is undetermined. The CDR3 covers 14 residues. The V end lost 3 bases, the J end lost 2 bases, and 7 bases lay between the germline ends. Per germline, CDR1 KGHDR and CDR2 SFDVKD. This chain's CDR3 is CATSDARPYNEQFF. The CDR3, as DNA: TGTGCCACCAGTGATGCTAGACCCTACAATGAGCAGTTCTTC.

The V call is TRBV15, the J call TRBJ2-3; D might be TRBD2 (6 bases). The CDR3 has 17 residues. V lost 1 base to trimming and J lost 0 bases, with 14 bases between them. CDR1 and CDR2 (germline): LNHNV, YYDKDF (reference sequence). CDR3 region: CATSRGISGLSTDTQYF. The CDR3 nucleotides are TGTGCCACCAGCAGAGGGATTTCGGGACTTAGCACAGATACGCAGTATTTT.

The V gene is TRBV7-8, the J gene TRBJ2-1; D is possibly TRBD1 (6 bases). The V and J ends lost 3 bases and 9 bases respectively, with 12 bases between them. The CDR3 covers 13 residues. Germline CDR1 is SGHVS and CDR2 is FQNEAQ. CDR3 bases: TGTGCCAGCAGCTTGTACAGGGTTCGTGAGCAGTTCTTC. Amino acid sequence: CASSLYRVREQFF. Supplemented by reference TRBV7-8 and TRBJ2-1, the full variable domain reads GAGVSQSPRYKVAKRGQDVALRCDPISGHVSLFWYQQALGQGPEFLTYFQNEAQLDKSGLPSDRFFAERPEGSVSTLKIQRTQQEDSAVYLCASSLYRVREQFFGPGTRLTVL.

This clone has a single count. This rearrangement joins TRBV9 to TRBJ1-4, with a tentative D call TRBD1 (6 bases). Per germline, CDR1 SGDLS and CDR2 YYNGEE. Between the trimmed V and J ends, which lost 0 bases and 14 bases, there was a span of 17 bases. This CDR3 has 14 amino acids. DNA of the CDR3: TGTGCCAGCAGCGTAGGGGTGTCGCAGGGGCGCCTGTTTTTT. It is translated as CASSVGVSQGRLFF.

The chain carries TRBV7-2 and TRBJ2-1; perhaps TRBD2 as D (5 bases). V was pared by 4 bases and J by 12 bases, with 16 bases between. CDR3 length: 13 residues. Germline lookup yields CDR1 SGHTA and CDR2 FQGNSA. CDR3 sequence (DNA): TGTGCCAGCAGCTCCTCTTTCCAGGAGGTGCAGTTCTTC. Protein: CASSSSFQEVQFF.

The chain links TRBV13 to TRBJ2-7, with D perhaps TRBD1 (5 bases). The CDR3 runs to 14 residues. The V gene lost 3 bases and the J gene lost 4 bases, with 13 bases spanning the gap. Germline values: CDR1 PRHDT, CDR2 FYEKMQ (reference sequence). The CDR3 is CASSFGHGQYEQYF. The DNA of the CDR3 is TGTGCCAGCAGCTTTGGACACGGCCAATACGAGCAGTACTTC.

The V gene is TRBV9, the J gene TRBJ1-6; no reliable D call. Germline V lookup: CDR1 SGDLS, CDR2 YYNGEE. V lost 0 bases and J lost 1, with 11 bases in between. This CDR3 contains 17 residues. CDR3 sequence reads: CASSVGEGRSYNSPLHF. The CDR3 DNA is TGTGCCAGCAGCGTAGGCGAGGGAAGATCCTATAATTCACCCCTCCACTTT.

The V and J genes are TRBV29-1 and TRBJ1-2; TRBD1 matches 8 bases. The CDR3 contains 16 residues. With 6 bases clipped from V and 1 base from J, the junction kept 13 bases outside the gene matches. In germline, CDR1 is SQVTM, CDR2 ANQGSEA. CDR3 in DNA: TGCAGCGTACCCGGGACAGGCGAACGTTTTAACTATGGCTACACCTTC. Residues: CSVPGTGERFNYGYTF. Variable domain in full (rest from reference TRBV29-1 and TRBJ1-2): SAVISQKPSRDICQRGTSLTIQCQVDSQVTMMFWYRQQPGQSLTLIATANQGSEATYESGFVIDKFPISRPNLTFSTLTVSNMSPEDSSIYLCSVPGTGERFNYGYTFGSGTRLTVV.

This chain uses TRBV6-5 with TRBJ2-6; D uncertain. CDR1 MNHEY and CDR2 SVGAGI come from the germline V gene. V lost 6 bases, J lost 1 base, and 7 bases lay in between. The CDR3 runs to 14 residues. CDR3 DNA: TGTGCCAGCAGCGTCTTTTCTGGGGCCAACGTCCTGACTTTC. This translates into CASSVFSGANVLTF.

The CDR3 sequence is CASSMGLAGAPGTDTQYF. In DNA, the CDR3 is TGTGCCAGTAGTATGGGGCTAGCGGGGGCCCCAGGAACAGATACGCAGTATTTT. V usage is TRBV19 and J usage is TRBJ2-3, with 10 bases identical to TRBD2. J gave up 3 bases and V 3 bases, and 12 bases lay outside the gene matches. Germline loops: CDR1 LNHDA, CDR2 SQIVND (reference sequence). The CDR3 is 18 amino acids.